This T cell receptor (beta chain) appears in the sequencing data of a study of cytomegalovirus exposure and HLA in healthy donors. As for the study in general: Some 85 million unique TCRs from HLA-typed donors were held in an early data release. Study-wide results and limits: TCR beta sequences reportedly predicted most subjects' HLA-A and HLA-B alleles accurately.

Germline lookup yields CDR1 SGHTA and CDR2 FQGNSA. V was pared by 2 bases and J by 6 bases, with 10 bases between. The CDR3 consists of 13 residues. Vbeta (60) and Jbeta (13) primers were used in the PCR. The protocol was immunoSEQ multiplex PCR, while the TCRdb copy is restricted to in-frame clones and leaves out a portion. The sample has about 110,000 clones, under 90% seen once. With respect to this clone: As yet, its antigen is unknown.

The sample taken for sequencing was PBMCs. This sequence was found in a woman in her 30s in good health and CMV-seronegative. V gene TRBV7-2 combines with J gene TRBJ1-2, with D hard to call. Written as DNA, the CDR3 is TGTGCCAGCAGCTTAAGACTAGTCGATGGCTACACCTTC. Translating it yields CASSLRLVDGYTF.